Listed below are T cell receptor beta chains from one sample, sequenced in a study of blood T cell repertoires in COVID-19. Sequencing used immunoSEQ multiplex PCR; TCRdb keeps in-frame clones, though not all of them. The sample yields about 360,000 clones, around 87% seen once. Material: PBMCs or T cells enriched from blood (not recorded which). These receptors all come from a man aged 40-49 years in a cohort exposed to, infected with or recovered from COVID-19 (not recorded which). Both conserved end residues are part of each CDR3. The order of the fields is V gene, J gene, D gene, clone size, CDR3 DNA, CDR3 protein. The D gene is left open where the match is weak. Clone size is shown for a subset of rows, as once, few, many or a class of expanded clone.

V gene: TRBV23-1; J gene: TRBJ1-1; D gene: .; clone size: .; CDR3 DNA: TGCGCCAGCAGAGGGGTAATGAACACTGAAGCTTTCTTT; CDR3 protein: CASRGVMNTEAFF
V gene: TRBV28; J gene: TRBJ1-2; D gene: .; clone size: .; CDR3 DNA: TGTGCCAGCAGTTTATTTCAGGGCCCGACCTATGGCTACACCTTC; CDR3 protein: CASSLFQGPTYGYTF
V gene: TRBV7-9; J gene: TRBJ2-7; D gene: .; clone size: .; CDR3 DNA: TGTGCCAGCAGCTTGTCGTACGAGCAGTACTTC; CDR3 protein: CASSLSYEQYF
V gene: TRBV2; J gene: TRBJ2-3; D gene: TRBD2; clone size: .; CDR3 DNA: TGTGCCAGCAGTGTTGGACTAGCGGGAGGGTCAGATACGCAGTATTTT; CDR3 protein: CASSVGLAGGSDTQYF
V gene: TRBV7-9; J gene: TRBJ2-1; D gene: TRBD2; clone size: .; CDR3 DNA: TGTGCCAGCAGCACTAGCGGGAGGGGGTACAATGAGCAGTTCTTC; CDR3 protein: CASSTSGRGYNEQFF
V gene: TRBV5-4; J gene: TRBJ1-1; D gene: TRBD1; clone size: .; CDR3 DNA: TGTGCCAGCAGCTTGGGACAGGGGTCCCCGATCGGGGCTTTCTTT; CDR3 protein: CASSLGQGSPIGAFF
V gene: TRBV7-2; J gene: TRBJ1-1; D gene: .; clone size: .; CDR3 DNA: TGTGCCAGCAGCCTAAACGGGGCTGGGGGGACTGAAGCTTTCTTT; CDR3 protein: CASSLNGAGGTEAFF
V gene: TRBV7-2; J gene: TRBJ2-7; D gene: .; clone size: .; CDR3 DNA: TGTGCCAGCAGCTTAGCGCTGGAGGGACGGTCCTACGAGCAGTACTTC; CDR3 protein: CASSLALEGRSYEQYF
V gene: TRBV28; J gene: TRBJ1-5; D gene: TRBD1; clone size: .; CDR3 DNA: TGTGCCAGCAGTTCCGGACAGGGGTATCAGCCCCAGCATTTT; CDR3 protein: CASSSGQGYQPQHF
V gene: TRBV5-1; J gene: TRBJ2-2; D gene: TRBD2; clone size: .; CDR3 DNA: TGCGCCAGCAGCGGACTAGCGGCGAACACCGGGGAGCTGTTTTTT; CDR3 protein: CASSGLAANTGELFF
V gene: TRBV19; J gene: TRBJ2-3; D gene: .; clone size: .; CDR3 DNA: TGTGCCAGTAGGAGCAGACACACAGATACGCAGTATTTT; CDR3 protein: CASRSRHTDTQYF
V gene: TRBV7-2; J gene: TRBJ2-7; D gene: .; clone size: .; CDR3 DNA: TGTGCCAGCAGTCCGAGCGGACCCTACGAGCAGTACTTC; CDR3 protein: CASSPSGPYEQYF
V gene: TRBV27; J gene: TRBJ2-6; D gene: TRBD1; clone size: .; CDR3 DNA: TGTGCCAGCCAACCGTTCCGGGACAGGGCCTCTGGGGCCAACGTCCTGACTTTC; CDR3 protein: CASQPFRDRASGANVLTF
V gene: TRBV6-5; J gene: TRBJ2-7; D gene: .; clone size: .; CDR3 DNA: TGTGCCAGCAGTTTCCGGGACACAAGATACGAGCAGTACTTC; CDR3 protein: CASSFRDTRYEQYF
V gene: TRBV5-1; J gene: TRBJ2-3; D gene: .; clone size: .; CDR3 DNA: TGCGCCAGCAGCTCGCGGGGCGGACGCACAGATACGCAGTATTTT; CDR3 protein: CASSSRGGRTDTQYF
V gene: TRBV15; J gene: TRBJ1-4; D gene: .; clone size: .; CDR3 DNA: TGTGCCACCAGCCCGGGGTTTTATGAAAAACTGTTTTTT; CDR3 protein: CATSPGFYEKLFF
V gene: TRBV18; J gene: TRBJ2-1; D gene: TRBD2; clone size: .; CDR3 DNA: TGTGCCAGCTCACCACCCGGGACTAGCGGTAACAATGAGCAGTTCTTC; CDR3 protein: CASSPPGTSGNNEQFF
V gene: TRBV27; J gene: TRBJ2-3; D gene: TRBD2; clone size: .; CDR3 DNA: TGTGCCAGCAGACCTTACCTAGCGGGAGTTACAGATACGCAGTATTTT; CDR3 protein: CASRPYLAGVTDTQYF
V gene: TRBV19; J gene: TRBJ2-1; D gene: TRBD2; clone size: .; CDR3 DNA: TGTGCCAGTAGGTTACTAGCGGGAGGTCTCTACAATGAGCAGTTCTTC; CDR3 protein: CASRLLAGGLYNEQFF
V gene: TRBV5-1; J gene: TRBJ2-7; D gene: .; clone size: once; CDR3 DNA: TGCGCCAGCAGCCATCCTTCTGGGGGGAGTACCTACGAGCAGTACTTC; CDR3 protein: CASSHPSGGSTYEQYF
V gene: TRBV5-1; J gene: TRBJ2-2; D gene: .; clone size: .; CDR3 DNA: TGCGCCAGCAGCTTGTCCGGGACAAGAAACACCGGGGAGCTGTTTTTT; CDR3 protein: CASSLSGTRNTGELFF